In this sample, the clone carrying this T cell receptor (beta chain) turned up many times. The time point: before trial treatment. Treatment combined nivolumab, ipilimumab, aspirin, low-dose cyclophosphamide and low-dose radiotherapy in a dose-escalation trial. This sample is part of a study of low-dose radiotherapy and immunotherapy resistance in tumors. First-strand cDNA used TRAV- and TRBV-specific primers, covering alpha and beta chains. TCR amplification involved 20 PCR cycles with a constant-region primer and V-primer adapter. TCRdb passed the reads through MiXCR, listing each CDR3 protein once. The top ten hold approximately 2.8% of the sample, which has under 90,000 distinct CDR3 sequences, 15% to 20% seen once. V was cut by 2 bases and J by 9 bases, with 12 bases left in between. Germline V gene data show CDR1 as SGDLS and CDR2 as YYNGEE. The CDR3 covers 14 residues.

This TCR derives from a male donor with prostate cancer. Sequenced material: PBMCs, taken before treatment. The gene calls are TRBV9 and TRBJ2-6; tentatively, D is TRBD2 (5 bases). The CDR3 reads CASSVGAGGNVLTF. The CDR3 DNA is TGTGCCAGCAGCGTGGGAGCTGGTGGCAACGTCCTGACTTTC. Combining the CDR3 with reference TRBV9 and TRBJ2-6 gives the whole variable domain DSGVTQTPKHLITATGQRVTLRCSPRSGDLSVYWYQQSLDQGLQFLIQYYNGEERAKGNILERFSAQQFPDLHSELNLSSLELGDSALYFCASSVGAGGNVLTFGAGSRLTVL.